These T cell receptor beta chains were read from a single sample in a study of blood T cell repertoires in COVID-19. Measured with immunoSEQ multiplex PCR; TCRdb has only the in-frame clones, and not every one. The data hold 200,000 to 250,000 clones, with 80% to 90% observed a single time. Sequencing was carried out using PBMCs or T cells enriched from blood (not recorded which). All receptors come from a woman between 45 and 65 years old with acute COVID-19. The CDR3 runs from the conserved cysteine through the conserved F or W. The D gene is left open where the match is weak. Only part of the rows carry a size: once, few, many, or a class if the clone is expanded.

CDR3: CASSPQVGGDGYEQYF
DNA: TGTGCCAGCTCACCACAGGTTGGAGGGGACGGCTACGAGCAGTACTTC
V: TRBV18
size: few
D: NA
J: TRBJ2-7
length: 16

CDR3: CASSPWDSLISYEQYF
DNA: TGCGCCAGCAGCCCCTGGGACTCCCTAATCTCCTACGAGCAGTACTTC
V: TRBV5-1
size: NA
D: NA
J: TRBJ2-7
length: 16

CDR3: CASSVGHTTNTEAFF
DNA: TGTGCCAGCAGCGTAGGTCACACCACGAACACTGAAGCTTTCTTT
V: TRBV9
size: NA
D: NA
J: TRBJ1-1
length: 15

CDR3: CASRLGSNEKLFF
DNA: TGCGCCAGCCGACTTGGTTCTAATGAAAAACTGTTTTTT
V: TRBV5-1
size: NA
D: NA
J: TRBJ1-4
length: 13

CDR3: CASSSQTGVRETQYF
DNA: TGTGCCAGCAGCTCCCAGACAGGGGTACGGGAGACCCAGTACTTC
V: TRBV7-8
size: NA
D: TRBD1
J: TRBJ2-5
length: 15

CDR3: CASTFSNVLTF
DNA: TGTGCCAGCACGTTCTCCAACGTCCTGACTTTC
V: TRBV12-3/TRBV12-4
size: NA
D: NA
J: TRBJ2-6
length: 11

CDR3: CASSATGTPYSGDTQYF
DNA: TGTGCCAGCAGCGCAACCGGGACACCGTACTCGGGAGATACGCAGTATTTT
V: TRBV7-3
size: NA
D: NA
J: TRBJ2-3
length: 17

CDR3: CASSQDAGEQFF
DNA: TGTGCCAGTAGCCAAGATGCAGGAGAGCAGTTCTTC
V: TRBV19
size: NA
D: NA
J: TRBJ2-1
length: 12

CDR3: CATSSWDSQETQYF
DNA: TGTGCCACCAGCAGTTGGGACAGCCAAGAGACCCAGTACTTC
V: TRBV15
size: NA
D: TRBD1
J: TRBJ2-5
length: 14

CDR3: CASGKGDRWGTEAFF
DNA: TGTGCCAGCGGCAAGGGGGACAGGTGGGGCACTGAAGCTTTCTTT
V: TRBV5-6
size: NA
D: TRBD1
J: TRBJ1-1
length: 15

CDR3: CASNSESYEQYF
DNA: TGTGCCAGCAACTCCGAGTCCTACGAGCAGTACTTC
V: TRBV28
size: NA
D: NA
J: TRBJ2-7
length: 12

CDR3: CASMTGSSGNTIYF
DNA: TGCGCCAGCATGACAGGGAGCTCTGGAAACACCATATATTTT
V: TRBV10-2
size: NA
D: TRBD1
J: TRBJ1-3
length: 14

CDR3: CASSLTWGSGTDTQYF
DNA: TGTGCCAGCAGCCTTACCTGGGGCTCGGGCACAGATACGCAGTATTTT
V: TRBV28
size: NA
D: NA
J: TRBJ2-3
length: 16

CDR3: CASSLFSAGPNTGELFF
DNA: TGTGCCAGCAGTTTATTTTCAGCGGGGCCGAACACCGGGGAGCTGTTTTTT
V: TRBV28
size: NA
D: TRBD2
J: TRBJ2-2
length: 17

CDR3: CASSFLRGNQPQHF
DNA: TGTGCCAGCAGTTTCTTGAGAGGCAATCAGCCCCAGCATTTT
V: TRBV27
size: once
D: NA
J: TRBJ1-5
length: 14

CDR3: CASSLVILAGDNNEQFF
DNA: TGTGCCAGCAGCTTGGTAATTCTAGCGGGAGACAACAATGAGCAGTTCTTC
V: TRBV5-4
size: NA
D: TRBD2
J: TRBJ2-1
length: 17

CDR3: CASSQEVAGARETQYF
DNA: TGTGCCAGCAGCCAGGAGGTAGCGGGAGCACGAGAGACCCAGTACTTC
V: TRBV4-2
size: NA
D: TRBD2
J: TRBJ2-5
length: 16

CDR3: CAISLAGVEDTQYF
DNA: TGTGCCATCAGCCTAGCGGGAGTTGAGGATACGCAGTATTTT
V: TRBV10-3
size: NA
D: TRBD2
J: TRBJ2-3
length: 14

CDR3: CSAVYNEQFF
DNA: TGCAGTGCCGTGTACAATGAGCAGTTCTTC
V: TRBV20-1
size: NA
D: NA
J: TRBJ2-1
length: 10

CDR3: CASSLSQGYGYTF
DNA: TGTGCCAGCAGCTTGTCACAGGGGTATGGCTACACCTTC
V: TRBV5-5
size: NA
D: TRBD1
J: TRBJ1-2
length: 13

CDR3: CASSPGTGEQETQYF
DNA: TGTGCCAGCAGCCCCGGGACAGGTGAACAAGAGACCCAGTACTTC
V: TRBV9
size: NA
D: TRBD1
J: TRBJ2-5
length: 15

CDR3: CASSGVAGGPQFF
DNA: TGTGCCAGCAGTGGTGTCGCGGGAGGGCCGCAGTTCTTC
V: TRBV6-4
size: once
D: TRBD2
J: TRBJ2-1
length: 13

CDR3: CASSIYRGAKNIQYF
DNA: TGTGCCAGTAGTATCTACCGAGGAGCCAAAAACATTCAGTACTTC
V: TRBV19
size: NA
D: NA
J: TRBJ2-4
length: 15

CDR3: CASSIGLSNEQFF
DNA: TGTGCCAGTAGTATAGGACTGTCGAATGAGCAGTTCTTC
V: TRBV19
size: NA
D: NA
J: TRBJ2-1
length: 13

CDR3: CASSFRPGQGRNSPLHF
DNA: TGTGCCAGCAGTTTCAGACCGGGACAGGGAAGAAATTCACCCCTCCACTTT
V: TRBV6-4
size: NA
D: TRBD1
J: TRBJ1-6
length: 17

CDR3: CASSLADRGTDTQYF
DNA: TGCGCCAGCAGCTTGGCTGACAGGGGAACAGATACGCAGTATTTT
V: TRBV5-1
size: NA
D: TRBD1
J: TRBJ2-3
length: 15

CDR3: CASSSGQGPYGYTF
DNA: TGTGCCAGCAGTTCGGGACAGGGCCCCTATGGCTACACCTTC
V: TRBV28
size: NA
D: TRBD1
J: TRBJ1-2
length: 14

CDR3: CASSLWSPGTGDYGYTF
DNA: TGTGCCAGCAGTTTATGGAGCCCCGGGACAGGGGACTATGGCTACACCTTC
V: TRBV28
size: NA
D: TRBD1
J: TRBJ1-2
length: 17

CDR3: CASSPGEGRGNTIYF
DNA: TGTGCCAGCAGCCCTGGTGAGGGTCGTGGAAACACCATATATTTT
V: TRBV11-3
size: once
D: NA
J: TRBJ1-3
length: 15

CDR3: CASSLGTSGSFINEQFF
DNA: TGCGCCAGCAGCCTCGGGACTAGCGGGAGTTTCATCAATGAGCAGTTCTTC
V: TRBV4-1
size: NA
D: TRBD2
J: TRBJ2-1
length: 17

CDR3: CASSLPRTGSTEAFF
DNA: TGTGCCAGCAGCTTGCCCAGGACAGGGAGCACTGAAGCTTTCTTT
V: TRBV7-9
size: NA
D: TRBD1
J: TRBJ1-1
length: 15

CDR3: CASSLSTDRELEKLFF
DNA: TGTGCCAGCAGTTTATCCACCGACAGGGAACTTGAAAAACTGTTTTTT
V: TRBV28
size: NA
D: TRBD1
J: TRBJ1-4
length: 16

CDR3: CASSRGGPNSPLHF
DNA: TGTGCCAGCAGTCGCGGGGGGCCAAATTCACCCCTCCACTTT
V: TRBV6-1
size: NA
D: NA
J: TRBJ1-6
length: 14